Below, 25 T cell receptor beta chains from the same sample are listed, as sequenced in a study of blood T cells in healthy people across ages. A sample-barcoded 5' primer and a J-beta primer mix were used in a second PCR of roughly 7 to 12 cycles. TCRdb independently ran MiXCR on the 5' RACE reads; one entry per CDR3 protein. The table has about 730,000 distinct CDR3 sequences, 40% to 45% seen once; the top ten hold 20% to 25%. Input material: blood. The receptors here all came from an older woman in good health.

The chain joins TRBV6-2 or TRBV6-3 to TRBJ2-5, with 15 bases fitting TRBD2. Looked up from germline, CDR1 is MNHEY and CDR2 is SVGEGT. J gave up 11 bases and V 2 bases, and 12 bases lay outside the gene matches. The CDR3 covers 17 residues. For the CDR3, the DNA is TGTGCCAGCAGTTACGGACTAGCGGGAGGGCCTATTGGTGAGCAGTACTTC. It specifies CASSYGLAGGPIGEQYF.

Notes on this clonotype: It may be a read error: a sequence one base away is much more abundant. CDR3 residues: CASSRDRTVINQPQHF. In DNA form, the CDR3 reads TGCGCCAGCAGCCGAGACCGGACAGTCATCAATCAGCCCCAGCATTTT. The chain uses TRBV4-1 and TRBJ1-5; D is possibly TRBD1 (6 bases). The CDR3 has 16 amino acids. The germline V gene has CDR1 MGHRA and CDR2 YSYEKL. Trimming removed 4 bases at V and 3 bases at J, with 16 bases between.

This clonotype was seen repeatedly, ten times or more. The chain is built from TRBV29-1 and TRBJ2-1; TRBD2 matches 8 bases. Germline lookup yields CDR1 SQVTM and CDR2 ANQGSEA. CDR3 size: 13 residues. Trimming at V came to 2 bases and at J to 10 bases, leaving 7 bases not matched to a gene. The CDR3 sequence: CSVESGGGMEQFF. The CDR3 region has the DNA TGCAGCGTTGAATCGGGGGGGGGTATGGAGCAGTTCTTC.

This clonotype was counted between two and nine times. This rearrangement joins TRBV5-1 to TRBJ2-6; D is ambiguous. This CDR3 has 14 residues. Germline assignment: CDR1 SGHRS and CDR2 YFSETQ. Trimming shortened V by 2 bases and J by 2 bases, and 5 bases separated the two germline ends. CDR3 sequence reads: CASSFGAGANVLTF. The CDR3 nucleotides read TGCGCCAGCAGCTTTGGGGCTGGGGCCAACGTCCTGACTTTC.

This sequence joins TRBV20-1 and TRBJ2-5; D gene unclear. TRBJ2-7 explains the end of the DNA better; the J call may be wrong. The length of the CDR3 is 16 residues. The germline V gene encodes CDR1 DFQATT and CDR2 SNEGSKA (reference sequence). The CDR3 sequence: CSASAPASTPGYEQYF. In DNA form, the CDR3 reads TGCAGTGCTAGTGCGCCCGCAAGCACACCCGGGTACGAGCAGTACTTC.

This rearrangement joins TRBV20-1 to TRBJ2-5; D possibly matches TRBD1 or TRBD2 (7 bases each). The CDR3 spans 15 residues. Between the trimmed V and J ends, which lost 5 bases and 1 base, there was a span of 17 bases. Germline V gives CDR1 DFQATT, CDR2 SNEGSKA (reference sequence). The CDR3 coding sequence is TGCAGTGCTGGGGACAGCGGGGCGCTCCAAGAGACCCAGTACTTC. It translates to CSAGDSGALQETQYF.

This clonotype was detected only a few times. The genes are TRBV6-5 and TRBJ2-7; D is ambiguous. CDR1 is MNHEY and CDR2 is SVGAGI in the germline V gene. Trimming stripped 7 bases from V and 0 bases from J, with 13 bases between. The CDR3 is made up of 14 amino acids. Here the CDR3 DNA reads TGTGCCAGCAAGCTAGGACCGCTCTCCTACGAGCAGTACTTC. Protein: CASKLGPLSYEQYF.

Notes on this clonotype: An end of the junction differs from the germline gene, which may be a read error. The J gene is TRBJ2-5, the V gene TRBV20-1; 9 bases align to TRBD2. CDR3 length: 15 amino acids. Germline CDR1 is DFQATT and CDR2 is SNEGSKA (reference sequence). The CDR3 sequence: CSASAAGGGKETQNF. CDR3 in DNA: TGCAGTGCTAGTGCAGCGGGGGGAGGAAAAGAGACCCAGAACTTC.

The chain is built from TRBV6-4 and TRBJ2-1; either TRBD1 or TRBD2 may fit D (5 bases each). CDR3 length equals 14 residues. The germline V gene has CDR1 MRHNA and CDR2 SNTAGT. V shed 6 bases and J shed 4 bases, with 13 bases lying between them. CDR3 region: CASRPGTQYNEQFF. The CDR3 bases are TGTGCCAGCAGACCCGGGACGCAATACAATGAGCAGTTCTTC.

To note about this clonotype: A read error may produce the germline difference seen at one junction end. CDR3 in DNA: TGTGCCGGCAGCTTAGCGGGGGGGGCCCTTCAGACGAATGAGCAGTTCTTC. Its translation is CAGSLAGGALQTNEQFF. The chain combines TRBV7-3 with TRBJ2-1, with TRBD2 matching 11 bases. CDR1 is SGHTA, CDR2 FQGTGA, per germline. The CDR3 covers 17 residues.

V gene TRBV4-3 combines with J gene TRBJ2-2, with D possibly being TRBD2 (5 bases). The CDR3 length is 17 residues. Trimming took 0 bases from V and 1 from J, leaving 12 bases between them. Germline-derived CDR1 and CDR2 are LGHNA and YSLEER. The CDR3 sequence: CASSQDQRVGNTGELFF. The CDR3 region has the DNA TGCGCCAGCAGCCAAGATCAGAGGGTGGGGAACACCGGGGAGCTGTTTTTT.

This chain uses TRBV7-3 with TRBJ2-1; D is unresolved. There are 13 residues in the CDR3. The ends were cut back, 5 bases at V and 5 bases at J, with 10 bases in the middle. Germline V gives CDR1 SGHTA, CDR2 FQGTGA. The CDR3 coding sequence is TGTGCCAGCAGCCGAGGAGTGGACAATGAGCAGTTCTTC. This codes for CASSRGVDNEQFF.

Comments on this clonotype: At one boundary the junction diverges from the germline segment, which might be a read error. The chain uses TRBV12-3 or TRBV12-4 and TRBJ2-1; 7 bases match TRBD2. This CDR3 comprises 17 residues. The CDR3 here is CASSYLGETSSHNEQFF. Written as DNA, the CDR3 is TGTGCCAGCAGTTACTTGGGGGAGACTAGCTCCCACAATGAGCAGTTCTTC.

The J gene is TRBJ1-2, the V gene TRBV27; TRBD1 might be the D (5 bases). The V and J ends lost 5 bases and 1 base respectively, with 14 bases between them. The germline gives CDR1 MNHEY, CDR2 SMNVEV (reference sequence). This CDR3 has 15 amino acids. CDR3 protein: CASSLTGTVNYGYTF. The DNA of the CDR3 is TGTGCCAGCAGTCTTACCGGGACGGTTAACTATGGCTACACCTTC.

Notes on this clonotype: Since a much larger clone is just one base distant, this may be a read error. The chain employs TRBV12-3 or TRBV12-4 and TRBJ2-7, with 8 bases fitting TRBD2. The trim removed 1 base at V and 3 bases at J, leaving 8 bases unmatched. CDR3 size: 16 residues. The CDR3 DNA sequence: TGTGCCAGCAGTTTAGGTCCAGCGGGGGTTATCTACGAGCAGTACTTC. Encoded protein: CASSLGPAGVIYEQYF.

This clonotype was seen more than once but under ten times. The chain couples TRBV7-9 to TRBJ2-6; TRBD2 might be the D (5 bases). CDR1 SEHNR and CDR2 FQNEAQ come from the germline V gene (reference sequence). V lost 5 bases to trimming and J lost 4 bases, with 18 bases between them. CDR3 length: 17 amino acids. The CDR3, as DNA: TGTGCCAGCAGCCCCCGGGTCTTCGCGGGCGGGGCCAACGTCCTGACTTTC. This translates into CASSPRVFAGGANVLTF.

This chain joins TRBV3-1 and TRBJ2-6, with D perhaps TRBD1 (6 bases). The CDR3 consists of 17 residues. V was trimmed by 1 base and J by 0 bases, leaving 10 bases between them. In germline, CDR1 is LGHDT, CDR2 YNNKEL (reference sequence). CDR3 sequence: CASSQGTAVSGANVLTF. The DNA of the CDR3 is TGTGCCAGCAGCCAAGGGACAGCTGTCTCTGGGGCCAACGTCCTGACTTTC.

This clonotype was seen many times. The V gene is TRBV5-1, the J gene TRBJ2-7; D is unresolved. The V end lost 4 bases, the J end lost 1 base, and 12 bases lay between the germline ends. There are 14 residues in the CDR3. The germline gives CDR1 SGHRS, CDR2 YFSETQ. The CDR3 protein is CASSPVPGSYEQYF. CDR3 in DNA: TGCGCCAGCAGCCCCGTCCCCGGATCCTACGAGCAGTACTTC.

The genes are TRBV18 and TRBJ2-5; TRBD1 matches 8 bases. From germline, CDR1 is KGHSH and CDR2 LQKENI. The CDR3 is made up of 13 amino acids. J gave up 11 bases and V 4 bases, and 9 bases lay outside the gene matches. CDR3 coding DNA: TGTGCCAGCTCACAGGGACAGGTCAATGAGCAGTACTTC. This sequence encodes CASSQGQVNEQYF.

This clonotype came up many times. The junction shows a germline mismatch at one end, possibly a read error. The gene calls are TRBV5-1 and TRBJ2-7, with D possibly TRBD1 on 6 matching bases. CDR1 SGHRS and CDR2 YFSETQ come from the germline V gene. The CDR3 loop spans 12 amino acids. The CDR3 DNA reads as TGTGCCAGCAGCCTGGACAGAGACGAGCAGTACTTC. As protein: CASSLDRDEQYF.

V usage is TRBV20-1 and J usage is TRBJ2-7; TRBD2 agrees at 13 bases. The CDR3 extends over 17 amino acids. Looked up from germline, CDR1 is DFQATT and CDR2 is SNEGSKA (reference sequence). V shed 6 bases, J shed 2 bases, and the junction held 13 bases outside the gene matches. CDR3 nucleotide sequence: TGCAGTGCGAACGACAGGACTAGCGGGAGTCTTCCCTACGAGCAGTACTTC. Translated, it gives CSANDRTSGSLPYEQYF.

This clonotype has ten or more counts. This rearrangement joins TRBV12-3 or TRBV12-4 to TRBJ1-1; the match to TRBD1 covers 7 bases. V lost 5 bases and J lost 1; bases outside the gene matches: 4. The CDR3 runs to 14 residues. CDR3 bases: TGTGCCAGCAGTCTACAGGGGAGGAACACTGAAGCTTTCTTT. It specifies CASSLQGRNTEAFF.

A note on this clonotype: A much larger clone differs from this one at a single base, so this may be a read error. The J gene is TRBJ2-1, the V gene TRBV7-2; 7 nucleotides line up with TRBD1. The last part of the DNA fits TRBJ2-7 better; the J call may be wrong. Per germline, CDR1 SGHTA and CDR2 FQGNSA. The CDR3 totals 16 residues. The CDR3 region has the DNA TGTGCCAGCAGCTTAGTCTCGACAGGGCTTGCGGATGAGCAGTACTTC. Translating it yields CASSLVSTGLADEQYF.

This clonotype was seen a handful of times. DNA for the CDR3: TGTGCCAGCAGCCAAGATCTTTGGGACAATGAGCAGTTCTTC. Translation gives CASSQDLWDNEQFF. The chain has TRBV3-1 and TRBJ2-1, with no clear D. The CDR3 covers 14 residues. Trimming took off 0 bases at V and 5 bases at J, with 8 bases between the two ends. Per the germline V gene, CDR1 is LGHDT and CDR2 is YNNKEL (reference sequence).

The chain uses TRBV6-1 and TRBJ2-2; 8 bases agree with TRBD2. Trimming cost V 1 base and J 5 bases; bases outside gene matches: 3. Germline CDR1 MNHNS, CDR2 SASEGT. The CDR3 sequence is 15 residues long. For the CDR3, the DNA is TGTGCCAGCAGTGAAGGAACTAGCGGTACCGGGGAGCTGTTTTTT. Amino acids: CASSEGTSGTGELFF.